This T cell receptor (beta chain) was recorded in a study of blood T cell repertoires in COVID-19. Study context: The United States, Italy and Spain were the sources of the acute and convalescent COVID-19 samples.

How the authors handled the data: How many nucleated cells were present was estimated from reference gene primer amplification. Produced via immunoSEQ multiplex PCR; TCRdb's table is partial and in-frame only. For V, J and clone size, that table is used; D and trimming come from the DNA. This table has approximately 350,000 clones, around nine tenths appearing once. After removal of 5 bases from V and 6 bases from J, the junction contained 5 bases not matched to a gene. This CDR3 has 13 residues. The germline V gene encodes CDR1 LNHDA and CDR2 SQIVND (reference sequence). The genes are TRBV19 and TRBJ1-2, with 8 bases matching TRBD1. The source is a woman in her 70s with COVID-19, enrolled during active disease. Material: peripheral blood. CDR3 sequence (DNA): TGTGCCAGTAGTTATGACAGGGGCCATGGCTACACCTTC. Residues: CASSYDRGHGYTF. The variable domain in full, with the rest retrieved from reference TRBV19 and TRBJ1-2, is DGGITQSPKYLFRKEGQNVTLSCEQNLNHDAMYWYRQDPGQGLRLIYYSQIVNDFQKGDIAEGYSVSREKKESFPLTVTSAQKNPTAFYLCASSYDRGHGYTFGSGTRLTVV.